The source of this T cell receptor (beta chain) is a study of cytomegalovirus exposure and HLA in healthy donors. PCR was performed using 60 Vbeta and 13 Jbeta primers. The assay was immunoSEQ multiplex PCR, and TCRdb's table has in-frame clones only and misses some. The table includes about 170,000 clones, under 80% detected once. The germline V gene has CDR1 SGHTA and CDR2 FQGNSA. The CDR3 covers 14 residues. Trimming shortened V by 3 bases and J by 1 base, and 9 bases separated the two germline ends. The chain links TRBV7-2 to TRBJ1-2, with a tentative D call TRBD1 (6 bases). The sequence derives from a man aged 35-49 years in good health and CMV-seronegative. The specimen was PBMCs. The CDR3 DNA follows: TGTGCCAGCAGCTTTTCACAGGGTAACTATGGCTACACCTTC. Translating it yields CASSFSQGNYGYTF. The complete variable domain, with remaining parts taken from reference TRBV7-2 and TRBJ1-2, reads GAGVSQSPSNKVTEKGKDVELRCDPISGHTALYWYRQSLGQGLEFLIYFQGNSAPDKSGLPSDRFSAERTGGSVSTLTIQRTQQEDSAVYLCASSFSQGNYGYTFGSGTRLTVV.